The 9 T cell receptor beta chains listed next were all sequenced from one sample in a study of vaccination and CD4 T cells after COVID-19. What these receptors recognize is not known. Indicated treatment: approximately nine-day PBMC culture with coronavirus spike peptide pools or control peptides (ViraFEST assay). During the years 2011-2018, before the COVID-19 pandemic, the unexposed donor's CD4+ T cells were collected. At the Johns Hopkins FTIC core, DNA taken from cultured CD4+ T cells was sequenced by way of the Oncomine TCR Beta short-read assay. TCRdb recomputed calls from the PCR reads with MiXCR, one row per CDR3 protein. There are several thousand distinct CDR3 sequences in the sample; around 30% occur only once, and 24% lies in the top ten. Sequencing was done on a sample of CD4+ T cells from blood, cultured in vitro. The receptors originated from a human donor in good health.

About this clonotype itself: At one boundary the junction diverges from the germline segment, which might be a read error. V gene TRBV18 combines with J gene TRBJ1-3; the match to TRBD1 covers 7 bases. Germline V CDR1 and CDR2: KGHSH, LQKENI. The CDR3 length is 15 residues. The CDR3 nucleotides read TGTGCCAGCTCCCCAAACACAGGGGATGGAGACACCATATATTTT. Its translation: CASSPNTGDGDTIYF.

The rearrangement joins TRBV11-3 to TRBJ2-1; 8 nucleotides line up with TRBD2. The CDR3 is 16 residues long. V lost 5 bases and J lost 3; bases outside the gene matches: 9. In germline, CDR1 is SGHNT, CDR2 YENEEA. This CDR3 reads CASSRSERGLYNEQFF. CDR3 nucleotides: TGTGCCAGCAGCCGATCCGAGCGGGGGCTCTACAATGAGCAGTTCTTC.

The chain employs TRBV21-1 and TRBJ2-2; TRBD1, the table's D call, lacks a check against the DNA. TRBV21-1 counts as a pseudogene. The CDR3 extends over 14 amino acids. The CDR3 nucleotides are TGTGCCAGCAGCAAAGAACGGACAGCCGGGGAGCTGTTTTTT. The encoded protein is CASSKERTAGELFF.

This clonotype was seen only a few times. The rearrangement uses TRBV20-1 and TRBJ1-3, with 7 bases aligning to TRBD1. CDR1 and CDR2 (germline): DFQATT, SNEGSKA (reference sequence). V shed 6 bases and J 0 bases; nucleotides not matched to a gene: 2. The CDR3 is made up of 13 amino acids. In DNA form, the CDR3 reads TGCAGTGCCTGGGACAGCTCTGGAAACACCATATATTTT. Amino acids: CSAWDSSGNTIYF.

In its sample, this clonotype was seen a few times. The rearrangement uses TRBV20-1 and TRBJ1-2; no reliable D call. The length of the CDR3 is 15 residues. Germline values: CDR1 DFQATT, CDR2 SNEGSKA (reference sequence). V shed 0 bases and J shed 0 bases, with 11 bases lying between them. The CDR3 protein is CSARDLDTSNYGYTF. DNA for the CDR3: TGCAGTGCTAGAGATCTAGACACCTCTAACTATGGCTACACCTTC.

V usage is TRBV12-3 or TRBV12-4 and J usage is TRBJ1-2; a weak D match, TRBD1 (6 bases). This CDR3 has 16 amino acids. The V gene lost 5 bases and the J gene lost 6 bases, with 22 bases spanning the gap. This CDR3 reads CASSMDRPSSINGYTF. The CDR3 coding sequence is TGTGCCAGCAGTATGGACAGACCAAGCTCCATTAATGGCTACACCTTC.

This clonotype is medium-sized by share. The genes are TRBV19 and TRBJ2-3; TRBD2 aligns across 11 bases. The V gene end was trimmed by 5 bases and the J gene end by 8 bases; junction bases not matched to a gene: 9. Germline CDR1 reads LNHDA; CDR2 reads SQIVND (reference sequence). The CDR3 has 15 residues. The CDR3 DNA follows: TGTGCCAGTAGTCCCGGACTAGCGGGTACCAGTACGCAGTATTTT. Encoded protein: CASSPGLAGTSTQYF.

This chain uses TRBV6-1 with TRBJ2-1, with TRBD2 identical over 14 bases. Germline V CDR1 and CDR2: MNHNS, SASEGT. The V segment lost 6 bases and the J segment 0 bases; nucleotides outside the gene matches: 4. The CDR3 covers 17 residues. The CDR3 DNA reads TGTGCCAGCAGGTCGACTAGCGGGGGGGCCTCCTACAATGAGCAGTTCTTC. Protein: CASRSTSGGASYNEQFF.

J is TRBJ2-3 and V is TRBV20-1; tentatively, D is TRBD2 (6 bases). This CDR3 comprises 14 residues. Per germline, CDR1 DFQATT and CDR2 SNEGSKA (reference sequence). The V end was cut by 6 bases, the J end by 1 base, with 14 bases between. The CDR3 region has the DNA TGCAGTGCCCCGGGGGACGGTCGCACAGATACGCAGTATTTT. The encoded protein is CSAPGDGRTDTQYF.